Listed here are 30 T cell receptor beta chains from one sample, sequenced in a study of OX40 agonist ivuxolimab in advanced cancers. Receptor amplification or capture employed the immunoSEQ multiplex PCR assay. TCRdb mirrors the immuneACCESS table, restricted to in-frame sequences. Some clones are absent from its copies; in checked studies, under half trace to an unresolved V gene, and the reason for the others is unknown. Counted in this sample were about 48,000 clones; 88% of them appeared once. The top ten clonotypes cover around 58% of the sample. Sequences were derived from CD4+ or CD8+ T cells sorted from blood, sampled in a trial of the OX40 agonist ivuxolimab. The source is an adult with an advanced solid tumor such as melanoma, head and neck, liver or kidney cancer.

The DNA of the CDR3 is TGTGCCAGCAGCCCCCCCGCGGGGGCTTCTGAAGCTTTCTTT. As protein: CASSPPAGASEAFF. J is TRBJ1-1 and V is TRBV7-9; perhaps TRBD1 as D (6 bases). CDR3 length: 14 residues. The V gene lost 5 bases and the J gene lost 6 bases, with 16 bases spanning the gap. Germline CDR1 is SEHNR and CDR2 is FQNEAQ (reference sequence).

The genes are TRBV2 and TRBJ2-1; TRBD1 aligns across 7 bases. CDR3 length: 13 residues. Germline-derived CDR1 and CDR2 are SNHLY and FYNNEI. The V segment lost 5 bases and the J segment 8 bases; nucleotides outside the gene matches: 6. The CDR3 is CASSRQGPDEQFF. Written as DNA, the CDR3 is TGTGCCAGCAGTAGACAGGGCCCTGATGAGCAGTTCTTC.

This rearrangement joins TRBV19 to TRBJ2-1; 7 bases match TRBD1. This CDR3 region has 17 residues. Germline V CDR1 and CDR2: LNHDA, SQIVND (reference sequence). V trimming: 3 bases; J trimming: 0 bases; junction bases outside the gene matches: 8. CDR3 amino acids: CASSMYTGARSYNEQFF. CDR3 DNA: TGTGCCAGTAGTATGTATACAGGGGCCCGCTCCTACAATGAGCAGTTCTTC. Based on the CDR3 plus reference TRBV19 and TRBJ2-1, the full variable domain is DGGITQSPKYLFRKEGQNVTLSCEQNLNHDAMYWYRQDPGQGLRLIYYSQIVNDFQKGDIAEGYSVSREKKESFPLTVTSAQKNPTAFYLCASSMYTGARSYNEQFFGPGTRLTVL.

This clone was counted a few times. The gene calls are TRBV9 and TRBJ2-5; tentatively, D is TRBD2 (7 bases). This CDR3 is built from 15 residues. Trimming stripped 0 bases from V and 5 bases from J, with 14 bases between. From germline, CDR1 is SGDLS and CDR2 YYNGEE. The CDR3 DNA reads as TGTGCCAGCAGCGTAGCGGGGGGCCTTGCGGAGACCCAGTACTTC. Its protein product is CASSVAGGLAETQYF.

The CDR3 sequence: CASSMGDPNEKLFF. CDR3 coding DNA: TGTGCCAGTAGTATGGGTGACCCAAATGAAAAACTGTTTTTT. This chain uses TRBV19 with TRBJ1-4; unclear D gene. The CDR3 length is 14 residues. Looked up from germline, CDR1 is LNHDA and CDR2 is SQIVND (reference sequence). V was pared by 3 bases and J by 5 bases, with 10 bases between.

This clone was detected once. This chain connects TRBV19 to TRBJ2-1; TRBD2 aligns across 14 bases. Germline-derived CDR1 and CDR2 are LNHDA and SQIVND (reference sequence). The CDR3 consists of 16 residues. V dropped 4 bases and J dropped 6; count of bases not matched to a gene: 5. The CDR3 bases are TGTGCCAGTAGTAGCCTCGGGACTAGCGGGGGCAATGAGCAGTTCTTC. Translating it yields CASSSLGTSGGNEQFF.

V gene TRBV11-2 combines with J gene TRBJ2-7; D remains ambiguous. In germline, CDR1 is SGHAT, CDR2 FQNNGV. CDR3 length: 10 amino acids. V dropped 5 bases and J dropped 3 bases, with 2 bases sitting between them. DNA of the CDR3: TGTGCCAGCAGCGGCTACGAGCAGTACTTC. Amino acids: CASSGYEQYF.

CDR3 nucleotide sequence: TGTGCCAGTTGGGGGATGTCTGGCGAAGCTTTCTTT. It encodes CASWGMSGEAFF. The chain employs TRBV19 and TRBJ1-1, with a weak D call TRBD1 (5 bases). CDR1 is LNHDA and CDR2 is SQIVND in the germline V gene (reference sequence). V shed 8 bases and J shed 8 bases, with 15 bases lying between them. CDR3 length equals 12 residues.

V gene TRBV5-6 combines with J gene TRBJ2-7; tentatively, D is TRBD1 (6 bases). Germline CDR1 and CDR2: SGHDT and YYEEEE. The CDR3 covers 13 residues. V lost 5 bases, J lost 2 bases, and 11 bases lay in between. The CDR3 DNA reads TGTGCCAGCAGGTTTACAGGGACCTACGAGCAGTACTTC. As protein: CASRFTGTYEQYF.

The V and J genes are TRBV10-3 and TRBJ2-6; weak D call: TRBD1 (6 bases). CDR3 size: 15 residues. Trimming took 2 bases from V and 4 from J, leaving 9 bases between them. The germline V gene encodes CDR1 ENHRY and CDR2 SYGVKD. Here the CDR3 DNA reads TGTGCCATCAGTGAGGGAGGACAGGGGGCCAACGTCCTGACTTTC. Its protein is CAISEGGQGANVLTF.

This chain uses TRBV18 with TRBJ1-1; D gene unclear. The germline V and J ends were trimmed by 0 bases and 9 bases, with 14 bases remaining between them. The CDR3 consists of 14 residues. The V gene's germline CDR1 is KGHSH and CDR2 LQKENI. The CDR3 region has the DNA TGTGCCAGCTCACCACCGGAGTCCCGGAACAAAGCTTTCTTT. This sequence encodes CASSPPESRNKAFF.

V and J are TRBV4-1 and TRBJ2-7, with no clear D. CDR1 is MGHRA and CDR2 is YSYEKL in the germline V gene. The CDR3 totals 12 residues. The germline V and J ends were trimmed by 1 base and 6 bases, with 7 bases remaining between them. The chain's CDR3 is CASSQGTSEQYF. For the CDR3, the DNA is TGCGCCAGCAGCCAAGGAACGAGCGAGCAGTACTTC.

The V and J genes are TRBV18 and TRBJ1-1; 9 bases agree with TRBD1. The CDR3 contains 16 residues. The V segment lost 3 bases and the J segment 0 bases; nucleotides outside the gene matches: 5. Germline CDR1 reads KGHSH; CDR2 reads LQKENI. Here the CDR3 reads CASSPWTGEVNTEAFF. CDR3 nucleotides: TGTGCCAGCTCACCGTGGACAGGGGAGGTGAACACTGAAGCTTTCTTT.

V gene TRBV10-3 combines with J gene TRBJ2-2; D not certain. V was shortened by 0 bases and J by 5 bases, with 13 bases between the two germline ends. The V gene's germline CDR1 is ENHRY and CDR2 SYGVKD. The CDR3 runs to 16 residues. CDR3 coding DNA: TGTGCCATCAGTGAGTCGGATGGTAGGCGTACCGGGGAGCTGTTTTTT. Translated, it gives CAISESDGRRTGELFF.

The V call is TRBV7-2, the J call TRBJ2-3; TRBD1 might be the D (6 bases). The CDR3 sequence is 16 residues long. V was trimmed by 6 bases and J by 2 bases, leaving 18 bases between them. Germline loops: CDR1 SGHTA, CDR2 FQGNSA. The CDR3 DNA reads TGTGCCAGCAGTGTCAGGGGTCCCCGTAACACAGATACGCAGTATTTT. It encodes CASSVRGPRNTDTQYF.

The chain links TRBV4-3 to TRBJ2-2; 13 positions match TRBD2. CDR1 and CDR2 (germline): LGHNA, YSLEER. CDR3 length equals 18 residues. V trimming: 3 bases; J trimming: 3 bases; junction bases outside the gene matches: 7. CDR3 in amino acids: CASSHRTSGGADTGELFF. CDR3 in DNA: TGCGCCAGCAGCCACCGCACTAGCGGGGGGGCCGACACCGGGGAGCTGTTTTTT.

V usage is TRBV11-2 and J usage is TRBJ1-4; TRBD1 agrees at 7 bases. The CDR3 length is 17 residues. Losses at the gene ends were 3 bases for V and 7 bases for J; bases not matched to a gene: 14. Germline assignment: CDR1 SGHAT and CDR2 FQNNGV. CDR3 amino acids: CASSLPQGERFGEKLFF. CDR3 bases: TGTGCCAGCAGCTTGCCCCAGGGGGAACGGTTCGGTGAAAAACTGTTTTTT.

The CDR3 here is CASSPRTGWGDEKLFF. CDR3 sequence (DNA): TGTGCCAGCAGCCCCCGGACCGGATGGGGTGATGAAAAACTGTTTTTT. V gene TRBV7-9 combines with J gene TRBJ1-4, with unresolved D. The ends were cut back, 5 bases at V and 6 bases at J, with 19 bases in the middle. Germline V gene sequence: CDR1 SEHNR, CDR2 FQNEAQ (reference sequence). The CDR3 totals 16 residues.

This chain links TRBV2 with TRBJ1-1; 7 positions agree with TRBD1. CDR3 length: 14 residues. The J segment lost 2 bases and the V segment lost 6 bases, leaving 6 bases of the junction unmatched. The V gene's germline CDR1 is SNHLY and CDR2 FYNNEI. CDR3 sequence (DNA): TGTGCCAGCAGCAAAGACAGGGAAAACACTGAAGCTTTCTTT. Protein: CASSKDRENTEAFF.

The rearrangement uses TRBV18 and TRBJ2-5, with D tentatively TRBD1 or TRBD2 (5 bases each). V was cut by 3 bases and J by 1 base, with 12 bases left in between. The CDR3 is made up of 15 amino acids. The V gene's germline CDR1 is KGHSH and CDR2 LQKENI. CDR3 sequence reads: CASSPQLGTQETQYF. DNA for the CDR3: TGTGCCAGCTCACCTCAGTTAGGGACCCAAGAGACCCAGTACTTC.

The gene calls are TRBV15 and TRBJ1-4; perhaps TRBD1 as D (6 bases). From germline, CDR1 is LNHNV and CDR2 YYDKDF (reference sequence). V was pared by 5 bases and J by 10 bases, with 14 bases between. The CDR3 loop spans 13 amino acids. The CDR3 loop is CATSHRDTGKLFF. Here the CDR3 DNA reads TGTGCCACCAGCCACCGGGACACAGGAAAACTGTTTTTT.

V gene TRBV27 combines with J gene TRBJ2-5; a weak D match, TRBD2 (6 bases). CDR3 size: 18 residues. The germline gives CDR1 MNHEY, CDR2 SMNVEV (reference sequence). The V gene lost 5 bases and the J gene lost 2 bases, with 24 bases spanning the gap. The CDR3 DNA is TGTGCCAGCAGTCCCACCCCCTCAGGGAGGTTGGGGCAAGAGACCCAGTACTTC. It codes for CASSPTPSGRLGQETQYF.

The chain carries TRBV6-1 and TRBJ1-2, with D perhaps TRBD1 (6 bases). Germline CDR1 MNHNS, CDR2 SASEGT. CDR3 length equals 14 residues. The V end was cut by 7 bases, the J end by 8 bases, with 20 bases between. CDR3 loop: CASKDGRGAGGYTF. The DNA for the CDR3 is TGTGCCAGCAAGGACGGCAGGGGAGCGGGAGGCTACACCTTC.

This chain links TRBV7-3 with TRBJ2-1; possibly TRBD2 for D (5 bases). Germline-derived CDR1 and CDR2 are SGHTA and FQGTGA. This CDR3 has 15 residues. V dropped 1 base and J dropped 7 bases, with 14 bases sitting between them. CDR3: CASSLKVGMGNEQFF. The CDR3 region has the DNA TGTGCCAGCAGCTTAAAAGTCGGGATGGGAAATGAGCAGTTCTTC. The whole variable domain, filled in from reference TRBV7-3 and TRBJ2-1, reads GAGVSQTPSNKVTEKGKYVELRCDPISGHTALYWYRQSLGQGPEFLIYFQGTGAADDSGLPNDRFFAVRPEGSVSTLKIQRTERGDSAVYLCASSLKVGMGNEQFFGPGTRLTVL.

The sample holds one count of this clone. V and J are TRBV6-5 and TRBJ1-5; D uncertain. CDR1 and CDR2 from the germline V gene are MNHEY and SVGAGI. The CDR3 has 16 amino acids. V was shortened by 0 bases and J by 1 base, with 10 bases between the two germline ends. Here the CDR3 reads CASSYSRSRSNQPQHF. CDR3 DNA sequence: TGTGCCAGCAGTTACTCGAGAAGTAGGAGCAATCAGCCCCAGCATTTT.

The chain carries TRBV6-5 and TRBJ2-3; 10 bases align to TRBD2. J was trimmed by 1 base and V by 9 bases; bases with no gene match: 1. In germline, CDR1 is MNHEY, CDR2 SVGAGI. The CDR3 consists of 13 residues. CDR3 sequence: CASGLAGTDTQYF. In DNA, the CDR3 is TGTGCCAGTGGACTAGCGGGCACAGATACGCAGTATTTT.

The chain joins TRBV7-6 to TRBJ2-3; weak D call: TRBD1 (5 bases). The CDR3 runs to 15 residues. Germline V gene sequence: CDR1 SGHVS, CDR2 FNYEAQ. V gave up 6 bases and J gave up 2 bases, with 15 bases separating them. The CDR3 is CASRPTVGLTDTQYF. CDR3 coding DNA: TGTGCCAGCAGACCCACAGTGGGGCTCACAGATACGCAGTATTTT. Complete variable domain (other parts from reference TRBV7-6 and TRBJ2-3): GAGVSQSPRYKVTKRGQDVALRCDPISGHVSLYWYRQALGQGPEFLTYFNYEAQQDKSGLPNDRFSAERPEGSISTLTIQRTEQRDSAMYRCASRPTVGLTDTQYFGPGTRLTVL.

This clone was observed a single time. V gene TRBV21-1 combines with J gene TRBJ1-1. TRBV21-1 is given as a pseudogene. This CDR3 contains 8 residues. The CDR3 DNA sequence: TGTGCCAGCAGCAAAGTCTTCTTT. Protein: CASSKVFF.

The rearrangement joins TRBV5-6 to TRBJ2-1, with TRBD1 matching 7 bases. The CDR3 sequence is 15 residues long. V lost 6 bases, J lost 0 bases, and 6 bases stayed unmatched. Germline values: CDR1 SGHDT, CDR2 YYEEEE. CDR3 DNA sequence: TGTGCCAGCACCCAACAGGGGAGCTCCTACAATGAGCAGTTCTTC. As protein: CASTQQGSSYNEQFF.

The chain uses TRBV19 and TRBJ2-7, with 8 positions matching TRBD1. In germline, CDR1 is LNHDA, CDR2 SQIVND (reference sequence). V shed 3 bases and J 1 base; nucleotides not matched to a gene: 8. CDR3 length equals 16 residues. The CDR3 DNA reads TGTGCCAGTAGTATTTTCGGTGGACAGGGATCCTACGAGCAGTACTTC. Translation: CASSIFGGQGSYEQYF. Based on the CDR3 plus reference TRBV19 and TRBJ2-7, the full variable domain is DGGITQSPKYLFRKEGQNVTLSCEQNLNHDAMYWYRQDPGQGLRLIYYSQIVNDFQKGDIAEGYSVSREKKESFPLTVTSAQKNPTAFYLCASSIFGGQGSYEQYFGPGTRLTVT.